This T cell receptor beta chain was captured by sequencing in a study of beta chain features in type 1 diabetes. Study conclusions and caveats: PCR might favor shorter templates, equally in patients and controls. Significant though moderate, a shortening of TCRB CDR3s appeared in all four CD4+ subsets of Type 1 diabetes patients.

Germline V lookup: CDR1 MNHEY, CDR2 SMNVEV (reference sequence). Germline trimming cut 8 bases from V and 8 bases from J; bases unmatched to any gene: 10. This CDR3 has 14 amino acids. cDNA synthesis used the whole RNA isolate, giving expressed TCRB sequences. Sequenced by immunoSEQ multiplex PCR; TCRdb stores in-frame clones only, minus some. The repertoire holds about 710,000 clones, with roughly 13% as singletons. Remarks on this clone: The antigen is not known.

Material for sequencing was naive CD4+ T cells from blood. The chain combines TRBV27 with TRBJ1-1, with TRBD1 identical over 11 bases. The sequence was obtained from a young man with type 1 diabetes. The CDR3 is CASYPGQGGAEAFF. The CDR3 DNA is TGTGCCAGCTACCCGGGACAGGGGGGAGCGGAAGCTTTCTTT.